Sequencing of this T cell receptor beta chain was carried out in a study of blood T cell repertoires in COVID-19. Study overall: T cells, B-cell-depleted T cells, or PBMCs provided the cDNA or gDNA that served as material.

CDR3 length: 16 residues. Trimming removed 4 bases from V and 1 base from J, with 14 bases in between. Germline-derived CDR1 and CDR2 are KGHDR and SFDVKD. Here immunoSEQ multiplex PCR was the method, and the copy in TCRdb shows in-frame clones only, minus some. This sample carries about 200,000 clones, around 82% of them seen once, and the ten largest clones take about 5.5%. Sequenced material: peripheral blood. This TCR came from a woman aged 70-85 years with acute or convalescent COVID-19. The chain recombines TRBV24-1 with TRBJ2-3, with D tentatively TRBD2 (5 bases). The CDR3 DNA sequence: TGTGCCACCAGTGACCCCGGGGTCGGGGGCACAGATACGCAGTATTTT. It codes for CATSDPGVGGTDTQYF.